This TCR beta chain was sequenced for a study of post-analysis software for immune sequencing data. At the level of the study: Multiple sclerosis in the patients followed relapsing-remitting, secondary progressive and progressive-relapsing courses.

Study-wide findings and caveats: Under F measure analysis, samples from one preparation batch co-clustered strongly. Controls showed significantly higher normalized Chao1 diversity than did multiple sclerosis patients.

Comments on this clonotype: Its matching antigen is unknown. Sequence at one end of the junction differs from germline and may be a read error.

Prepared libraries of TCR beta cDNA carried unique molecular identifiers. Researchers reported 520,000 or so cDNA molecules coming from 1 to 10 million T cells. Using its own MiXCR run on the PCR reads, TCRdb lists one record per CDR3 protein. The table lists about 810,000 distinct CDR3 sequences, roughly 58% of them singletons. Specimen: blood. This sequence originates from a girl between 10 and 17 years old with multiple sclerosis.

The chain's CDR3 is CSAELAGGPNEQCF. The DNA of the CDR3 is TGCAGTGCTGAATTAGCGGGGGGGCCTAACGAGCAGTGCTTC. This sequence joins TRBV20-1 and TRBJ2-4; 11 bases map to TRBD2. CDR3 length: 14 amino acids. CDR1 is DFQATT and CDR2 is SNEGSKA in the germline V gene (reference sequence).